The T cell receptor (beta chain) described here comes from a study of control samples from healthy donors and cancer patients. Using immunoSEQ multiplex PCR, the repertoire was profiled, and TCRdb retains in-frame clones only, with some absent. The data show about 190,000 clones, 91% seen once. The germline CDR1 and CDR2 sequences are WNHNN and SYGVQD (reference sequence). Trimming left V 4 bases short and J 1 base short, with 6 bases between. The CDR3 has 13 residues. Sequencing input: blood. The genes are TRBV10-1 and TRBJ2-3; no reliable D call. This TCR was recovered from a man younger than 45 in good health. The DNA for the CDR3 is TGCGCCAGCAGTGGCGGTGGCACAGATACGCAGTATTTT. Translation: CASSGGGTDTQYF.